The next 27 T cell receptor beta chains were all read from a single sample in a study of CD8+CD57+ T cells in acquired aplastic anemia. Sequencing was done on patients that had shown CD8+CD57+ cell expansion by flow cytometry. Template material for TCR beta VDJ and CDR3 profiling consisted of genomic DNA. TCRdb itself ran the reads through MiXCR, one entry per CDR3 protein. The profile covers hundreds of thousands of distinct CDR3 sequences, with under 50% appearing a single time and about 20% taken by the ten largest. Source material: sorted CD4+, CD8+, or CD8+CD57+ T cells (not recorded which) from PBMCs. These receptors originate from a human donor with aplastic anemia.

This clonotype appeared a few times. Possible read error: a much larger clone is one base away. The J gene is TRBJ2-1, the V gene TRBV5-1, with 9 positions matching TRBD1. The germline gives CDR1 SGHRS, CDR2 YFSETQ. This CDR3 contains 16 residues. The CDR3 sequence is CASSLQGAPSYDEQFF. CDR3 DNA: TGCGCCAGCAGCTTACAGGGGGCCCCCTCCTACGATGAGCAGTTCTTC.

V usage is TRBV9 and J usage is TRBJ1-1, with D maybe TRBD1 (6 bases). With 0 bases removed from V and 5 bases from J, the gap between germline ends came to 11 bases. The CDR3 totals 14 residues. The germline CDR1 and CDR2 sequences are SGDLS and YYNGEE. The CDR3 loop reads CASSVGTGKTEAFF. CDR3 bases: TGTGCCAGCAGCGTAGGAACAGGGAAGACTGAAGCTTTCTTT.

This clonotype was picked up many times. The V and J genes are TRBV2 and TRBJ2-1; D possibly uses TRBD1 or TRBD2 (5 bases each). This CDR3 has 15 residues. CDR1 is SNHLY, CDR2 FYNNEI, per germline. Deletions cut 2 bases from V and 5 bases from J, with 13 bases between. The CDR3 DNA reads TGTGCCAGCAGTGAAAGGGGACGGACGGACAATGAGCAGTTCTTC. As protein: CASSERGRTDNEQFF.

The V and J genes are TRBV25-1 and TRBJ1-1, with D perhaps TRBD1 (5 bases). This CDR3 has 14 residues. The V and J ends lost 11 bases and 5 bases respectively, with 21 bases between them. Germline V gene data show CDR1 as MGHDK and CDR2 as SYGVNS. The CDR3: CACTLQGTGTEAFF. Written as DNA, the CDR3 is TGTGCCTGCACCCTACAAGGGACCGGAACTGAAGCTTTCTTT.

This clonotype occurred many times. V is TRBV12-3 or TRBV12-4 and J is TRBJ2-3, with D unclear. V was cut by 4 bases and J by 2 bases, with 4 bases left in between. The CDR3 sequence is 12 residues long. The CDR3 loop reads CASSYATDTQYF. Here the CDR3 DNA reads TGTGCCAGCAGTTACGCCACAGATACGCAGTATTTT.

Only one count was recorded for this clonotype. No DNA is shown, since the ends of the CDR3 on it are uncertain; the CDR3 is the one TCRdb lists. This chain joins TRBV7-9 and TRBJ1-3; the DNA was not compared with TRBD1, the D call given in the table. From its first to its last residue, the CDR3 has 24 amino acids. Germline-derived CDR1 and CDR2 are SEHNR and FQNEAQ (reference sequence). The CDR3 sequence is CASSVAMYLCASSFNSGTDETIYF.

This clonotype was seen a handful of times. V and J are TRBV7-2 and TRBJ2-7, with TRBD1 identical over 7 bases. After removal of 1 base from V and 0 bases from J, the junction contained 3 bases not matched to a gene. The CDR3 totals 15 residues. Per the germline V gene, CDR1 is SGHTA and CDR2 is FQGNSA. In nucleotides, the CDR3 is TGTGCCAGCAGCTTAGGGGACAGAAGCTCCTACGAGCAGTACTTC. It is translated as CASSLGDRSSYEQYF.

Concerning this clonotype: The conserved final phenylalanine or tryptophan is absent from the CDR3, which likely points to a read error. The rearrangement links TRBV6-6 to TRBJ2-7; 8 nucleotides agree with TRBD2. The CDR3 is made up of 16 amino acids. CDR1 and CDR2 from the germline V gene are MNHNY and SVGAGI (reference sequence). Trimming at V came to 2 bases and at J to 3 bases, leaving 9 bases not matched to a gene. The CDR3 loop is CASSYDTAGVLYEQYL. CDR3 DNA sequence: TGTGCCAGCAGTTACGATACAGCGGGGGTACTCTACGAGCAGTACCTC.

The chain employs TRBV29-1 and TRBJ2-5; 7 bases are shared with TRBD2. Germline V gene data show CDR1 as SQVTM and CDR2 as ANQGSEA. V was pared by 1 base and J by 4 bases, with 12 bases of the junction left unmatched. The CDR3 consists of 16 residues. CDR3 DNA: TGCAGCGTTGAAGGCTTAGCGGGCGGGGTTCGAGAGACCCAGTACTTC. It translates to CSVEGLAGGVRETQYF. The whole variable domain, filled in from reference TRBV29-1 and TRBJ2-5, reads SAVISQKPSRDICQRGTSLTIQCQVDSQVTMMFWYRQQPGQSLTLIATANQGSEATYESGFVIDKFPISRPNLTFSTLTVSNMSPEDSSIYLCSVEGLAGGVRETQYFGPGTRLLVL.

The chain uses TRBV19 and TRBJ1-1; 9 nucleotides line up with TRBD1. This CDR3 spans 15 amino acids. Germline loops: CDR1 LNHDA, CDR2 SQIVND (reference sequence). Trimming at V came to 6 bases and at J to 0 bases, leaving 5 bases not matched to a gene. CDR3 bases: TGTGCCAGTAGGATCGGACAGGGGCTGAACACTGAAGCTTTCTTT. Translation gives CASRIGQGLNTEAFF.

This clonotype has at least ten counts. The chain employs TRBV11-2 and TRBJ2-2; no reliable D call. CDR3 length: 16 amino acids. Germline V gives CDR1 SGHAT, CDR2 FQNNGV. V shed 7 bases and J shed 0 bases, with 15 bases lying between them. The CDR3 bases are TGTGCCAGCACCTGGTGGTTGGGAACGAACACCGGGGAGCTGTTTTTT. Translating it yields CASTWWLGTNTGELFF.

This clonotype was seen just once. This chain uses TRBV7-6 with TRBJ1-1; 10 positions agree with TRBD1. The CDR3 consists of 16 residues. V trimming: 5 bases; J trimming: 0 bases; junction bases outside the gene matches: 6. Germline CDR1 and CDR2: SGHVS and FNYEAQ. The CDR3 coding sequence is TGTGCCAGCAGCCATGGACAGGGGGATCTGAACACTGAAGCTTTCTTT. Its translation: CASSHGQGDLNTEAFF.

A note on this clonotype: It may be a read error: a sequence one base away is much more abundant. The conserved final phenylalanine or tryptophan is absent from the CDR3, which likely points to a read error. Because the CDR3's place on the DNA is in doubt, the DNA is left out and the CDR3 is given as listed by TCRdb. The rearrangement joins TRBV6-1 to TRBJ1-2; the listed D gene, TRBD1, was not tested against the DNA. The germline gives CDR1 MNHNS, CDR2 SASEGT. From its first to its last residue, the CDR3 has 13 amino acids. CDR3 region: CASSISDRALSTL.

This clonotype came up many times. The chain recombines TRBV20-1 with TRBJ1-2; 9 nucleotides line up with TRBD1. CDR3 length: 12 residues. With 5 bases clipped from V and 8 bases from J, the junction kept 6 bases outside the gene matches. Germline V lookup: CDR1 DFQATT, CDR2 SNEGSKA (reference sequence). CDR3 sequence: CSAPQGAGGYTF. The DNA of the CDR3 is TGCAGTGCTCCACAGGGGGCTGGAGGCTACACCTTC.

The chain joins TRBV7-2 to TRBJ1-1; D is undetermined. Germline loops: CDR1 SGHTA, CDR2 FQGNSA. V gave up 4 bases and J gave up 1 base, with 10 bases separating them. CDR3 length: 14 amino acids. The CDR3 DNA is TGTGCCAGCAGCTCGGGTCCAAGGAACACTGAAGCTTTCTTT. Translation gives CASSSGPRNTEAFF.

This clonotype was seen only a few times. As DNA, the CDR3 is TGTGCCAGTATGGAGGGGGGAAGTCAGCCCCAGCATTTT. This sequence encodes CASMEGGSQPQHF. This sequence joins TRBV19 and TRBJ1-5, with a weak D call TRBD1 (6 bases). The CDR3 is made up of 13 amino acids. Germline CDR1 and CDR2: LNHDA and SQIVND (reference sequence). V lost 7 bases to trimming and J lost 6 bases, with 13 bases between them.

Comments on this clonotype: The DNA is left out, because the CDR3 cannot be placed on it with certainty; the CDR3 is given as TCRdb lists it. This rearrangement joins TRBV7-8 to TRBJ2-7; TRBD1 was called by the table and not checked on the DNA. Inclusive of both ends, the CDR3 amounts to 21 amino acids. Germline-derived CDR1 and CDR2 are SGHVS and FQNEAQ. The CDR3 is CASSFYICSARVPDSLYEQYF.

The chain combines TRBV15 with TRBJ1-2; 9 positions agree with TRBD1. The J segment lost 5 bases and the V segment lost 3 bases, leaving 4 bases of the junction unmatched. The CDR3 has 14 amino acids. CDR1 LNHNV and CDR2 YYDKDF come from the germline V gene (reference sequence). The CDR3 region has the DNA TGTGCCACCAGCAGGCGGGACAGGGAATATGGCTACACCTTC. Amino acids: CATSRRDREYGYTF.

This clonotype showed up many times. The chain uses TRBV20-1 and TRBJ2-7; a weak D match, TRBD2 (5 bases). V lost 1 base, J lost 3 bases, and 13 bases lay in between. This CDR3 comprises 14 residues. Germline V gene data show CDR1 as DFQATT and CDR2 as SNEGSKA (reference sequence). The CDR3 here is CSARATGTLYEQYF. CDR3 nucleotides: TGCAGTGCTAGAGCGACGGGAACCCTCTACGAGCAGTACTTC.

This clonotype was picked up many times. V and J are TRBV9 and TRBJ2-5; 12 bases are shared with TRBD2. The CDR3 sequence is 15 residues long. V was clipped by 0 bases and J by 5 bases; unmatched bases: 2. Germline V gene lookup returns CDR1 SGDLS and CDR2 YYNGEE. Here the CDR3 DNA reads TGTGCCAGCAGCGTAGGACTAGCGGGGGCTGAGACCCAGTACTTC. This gives the protein CASSVGLAGAETQYF.

A word on this clonotype: This CDR3 is missing its conserved last phenylalanine or tryptophan, likely due to a read error. The chain is built from TRBV7-6 and TRBJ1-3; 9 nucleotides agree with TRBD1. This CDR3 contains 18 residues. The germline CDR1 and CDR2 sequences are SGHVS and FNYEAQ. The CDR3 region is CASSLGGQGTTSGNTIYL. The DNA for the CDR3 is TGTGCCAGCAGCCTCGGCGGACAGGGGACAACCTCTGGAAACACTATATATCTT.

Ten or more counts support this clonotype. The V call is TRBV5-6, the J call TRBJ1-6; D not resolved. Germline assignment: CDR1 SGHDT and CDR2 YYEEEE. The CDR3 spans 14 residues. V was shortened by 6 bases and J by 4 bases, with 11 bases between the two germline ends. The CDR3 DNA reads as TGTGCCAGCACCCCCGGGAGGTATAATTCACCCCTCCACTTT. Amino acid sequence: CASTPGRYNSPLHF.

In this sample, this clonotype turned up many times. The CDR3 reads CASSQRGGGETQYF. The CDR3, as DNA: TGTGCCAGCAGTCAGCGGGGGGGCGGAGAGACCCAGTACTTC. V and J are TRBV7-3 and TRBJ2-5, with 10 bases matching TRBD2. From germline, CDR1 is SGHTA and CDR2 FQGTGA. The CDR3 loop spans 14 amino acids. V shed 6 bases, J shed 4 bases, and the junction held 5 bases outside the gene matches.

A remark on this clonotype: One junction end disagrees with the germline gene, perhaps due to a read error. The chain employs TRBV5-1 and TRBJ1-6, with 8 bases lining up with TRBD1. There are 21 residues in the CDR3. The germline CDR1 and CDR2 sequences are SGHRS and YFSETQ. CDR3: CDSSPAGQVSIGDSYNSPLRF. The CDR3 bases are TGCGACAGCAGCCCCGCGGGACAGGTTTCAATCGGGGATTCCTATAATTCACCCCTCCGCTTT.

The chain employs TRBV15 and TRBJ2-1, with TRBD1 matching over 8 bases. The CDR3 spans 14 residues. V was pared by 4 bases and J by 5 bases, with 4 bases of the junction left unmatched. CDR1 and CDR2 from the germline V gene are LNHNV and YYDKDF (reference sequence). CDR3 DNA sequence: TGTGCCACCAGCACGGGACAGGTAAACAATGAGCAGTTCTTC. Its translation: CATSTGQVNNEQFF.

Ten or more counts support this clonotype. The chain uses TRBV10-3 and TRBJ1-2; D is perhaps TRBD1 (5 bases). The ends were cut back, 0 bases at V and 4 bases at J, with 9 bases in the middle. Per germline, CDR1 ENHRY and CDR2 SYGVKD. The CDR3 is 14 amino acids. This CDR3 is CAISESGPIYGYTF. The CDR3 nucleotides are TGTGCCATCAGTGAGTCGGGACCGATCTATGGCTACACCTTC.

The J gene is TRBJ2-7, the V gene TRBV15; D perhaps matches TRBD2 (6 bases). Germline CDR1 and CDR2: LNHNV and YYDKDF (reference sequence). Trimming shortened V by 0 bases and J by 8 bases, and 17 bases separated the two germline ends. The CDR3 runs 15 residues. The chain's CDR3 is CATSRDPGTGGQQYF. The CDR3 DNA sequence: TGTGCCACCAGCAGAGATCCCGGGACCGGGGGACAGCAGTACTTC.